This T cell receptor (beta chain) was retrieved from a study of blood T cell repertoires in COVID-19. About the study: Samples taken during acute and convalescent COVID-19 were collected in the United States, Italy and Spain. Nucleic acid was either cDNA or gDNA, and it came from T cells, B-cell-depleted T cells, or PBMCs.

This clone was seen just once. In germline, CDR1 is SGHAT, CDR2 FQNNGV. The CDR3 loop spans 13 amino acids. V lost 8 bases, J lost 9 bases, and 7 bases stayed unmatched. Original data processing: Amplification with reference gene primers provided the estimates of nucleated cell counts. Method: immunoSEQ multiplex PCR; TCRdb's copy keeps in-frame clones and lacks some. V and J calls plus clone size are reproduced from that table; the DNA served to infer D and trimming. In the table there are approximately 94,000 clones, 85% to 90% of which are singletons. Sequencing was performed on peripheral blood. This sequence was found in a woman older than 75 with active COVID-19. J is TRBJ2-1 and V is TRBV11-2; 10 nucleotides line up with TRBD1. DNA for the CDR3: TGTGCCAGCGGCAGACAGGGGGCGCTTGAGCAGTTCTTC. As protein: CASGRQGALEQFF.